This TCR beta chain was retrieved from a study of cytomegalovirus exposure and HLA in healthy donors. About this clone: The antigen is unknown.

Study-wide results and caveats: Certain sequence variants were highly shared and formed a cluster, and this cluster was likely a sequencing artifact. On later analysis, the bulk of CMV-associated TCR beta chains appeared to be HLA-restricted. High specificity and sensitivity for cytomegalovirus status were reported for the classifier.

There are 16 residues in the CDR3. Germline CDR1 reads SGHNT; CDR2 reads YYREEE (reference sequence). Trimming at V came to 0 bases and at J to 4 bases, leaving 10 bases not matched to a gene. PCR involved 60 Vbeta and 13 Jbeta primers. TCRdb's table, derived via immunoSEQ multiplex PCR, lists solely in-frame clones and lacks some. The data contain some 150,000 clones, over 75% of them seen just once; the ten biggest clones take up over 2%. The sample was PBMCs. This sequence joins TRBV5-4 and TRBJ2-7; TRBD2 matches 7 bases. The source is a man aged 30 to 45 in good health and CMV-seronegative. The DNA of the CDR3 is TGTGCCAGCAGCTTGGGGTCTACGGGGGGTTTGTACGAGCAGTACTTC. It specifies CASSLGSTGGLYEQYF.